Below, 2 T cell receptor beta chains from the same sample are listed, as sequenced in a study of blood T cell repertoires in COVID-19. Repertoires were generated with immunoSEQ multiplex PCR, while TCRdb's copy carries only in-frame clones and drops some. The table lists some 100,000 clones, around 90% of them singletons. The sequenced sample consisted of peripheral blood. These receptors were obtained from a man in his 70s with acute or convalescent COVID-19.

This clone was seen a handful of times. J is TRBJ1-3 and V is TRBV19; D gene uncertain. The CDR3 runs to 15 residues. The germline V and J ends were trimmed by 7 bases and 0 bases, with 13 bases remaining between them. Germline V gives CDR1 LNHDA, CDR2 SQIVND (reference sequence). CDR3 DNA sequence: TGTGCCAGTAAGCCGGACGGGAGCTCTGGAAACACCATATATTTT. Its translation is CASKPDGSSGNTIYF.

The genes are TRBV5-1 and TRBJ1-2; 10 nucleotides line up with TRBD1. J was trimmed by 4 bases and V by 1 base; bases with no gene match: 4. The CDR3 covers 15 residues. Germline V gene lookup returns CDR1 SGHRS and CDR2 YFSETQ. The CDR3 loop reads CASSLRGQGSYGYTF. The DNA of the CDR3 is TGCGCCAGCAGCTTGCGGGGACAGGGGAGCTATGGCTACACCTTC. Together with reference TRBV5-1 and TRBJ1-2, the CDR3 gives the full variable domain: KAGVTQTPRYLIKTRGQQVTLSCSPISGHRSVSWYQQTPGQGLQFLFEYFSETQRNKGNFPGRFSGRQFSNSRSEMNVSTLELGDSALYLCASSLRGQGSYGYTFGSGTRLTVV.